A selection of T cell receptor beta chains follows, all from one sample in a study of shared clonotypes between healthy human individuals. This table comes from immunoSEQ multiplex PCR, and its TCRdb copy is limited to in-frame clones, with some not included. The table lists around 1.1 million clones, around three quarters of them singletons. Material: memory CD4+ T cells from PBMCs. The receptors come from a man younger than 35 in good health. Some clones in this sample may be carry-over from other donors' samples. CDR3s leave out the opening cysteine and the closing phenylalanine or tryptophan.

V	J	CDR3
TRBV28	TRBJ1-4	ASSMTGAANEKLF
TRBV25-1	TRBJ2-5	ASSESKEQY
TRBV30	TRBJ2-5	AWIPGQGWEETQY
TRBV7-9	TRBJ2-7	ASSSTVTGTYEQY
TRBV6-5	TRBJ1-5	ASSPHTSSNQPQH
TRBV2	TRBJ2-7	ASQLPGQGAYEQY
TRBV15	TRBJ2-4	ATSRQQGIAKNIQY
TRBV11-2	TRBJ2-7	ASSLGTGGPGFNYEQY
TRBV18	TRBJ2-7	ASRSGQGDEQY
TRBV7-6	TRBJ1-1	ASSLSQNMNTEAF
TRBV14	TRBJ1-1	ASSQEPRQLGYGTEAF
TRBV18	TRBJ1-4	ASSLNGDNEKLF
TRBV7-2	TRBJ1-2	ASSLGQALYGYT
TRBV4-2	TRBJ2-7	ASSQGSNLQAGEQY
TRBV5-4	TRBJ2-2	ASSLEGVLAVGANTGELF
TRBV6-5	TRBJ1-3	ASSTGQSSGNTIY
TRBV10-1	TRBJ1-2	ASSRDRVEGYT
TRBV27	TRBJ2-7	ASSRGQPYEQY
TRBV10-3	TRBJ2-7	ATRRLSGSQGGEQY
TRBV7-9	TRBJ2-7	ASSLVSGRAIEQY
TRBV25-1	TRBJ2-2	ASSGTSDTGELF
TRBV5-1	TRBJ2-5	ASTGVAETQY
TRBV28	TRBJ2-5	ASGSAQETQY
TRBV7-3	TRBJ2-7	ASSPQAGGREQY
TRBV7-9	TRBJ2-1	ASSLSYEQF
TRBV29-1	TRBJ1-4	SARQSPATNEKLF
TRBV6-5	TRBJ1-2	ASRTEQGARGYT
TRBV27	TRBJ2-7	ASSFGNLGEQY
TRBV5-1	TRBJ2-3	ASSSGNRVDTQY